These 17 T cell receptor beta chains share one sample of origin, sequenced in a study of Tregs in tolerant kidney transplant recipients (dated by TCRdb to the late 2010s). The receptor library was made with the immunoSEQ multiplex PCR assay. TCRdb provides this immuneACCESS table in a form limited to in-frame rearrangements. Some clones are lacking; in checked studies, under half of them reflect an unresolved V gene, and why the rest are absent is not known. The sample table shows around 230,000 clones, and roughly 80% are seen once. The biggest ten clones account for roughly 0.67% of the sample. The sequencing sample was made of CD4+ T cells from blood. The receptors were sampled from a human donor in good health.

This chain connects TRBV10-3 to TRBJ2-1; 7 positions agree with TRBD1. The V and J ends lost 3 bases and 7 bases, in that order; junction bases with no gene match: 9. This CDR3 spans 15 amino acids. Germline CDR1 and CDR2: ENHRY and SYGVKD. Written as DNA, the CDR3 is TGTGCCATCAGTGACCCGCGACAGGGTAAGAATGAGCAGTTCTTC. This codes for CAISDPRQGKNEQFF.

The chain uses TRBV11-2 and TRBJ2-4, with TRBD1 matching 8 bases. Germline V CDR1 and CDR2: SGHAT, FQNNGV. This CDR3 has 16 residues. V was pared by 5 bases and J by 1 base, with 7 bases of the junction left unmatched. CDR3 nucleotides: TGTGCCAGCAGCCCTCACAGGGGGTGGGCCAAAAACATTCAGTACTTC. Translation gives CASSPHRGWAKNIQYF.

The chain joins TRBV19 to TRBJ1-5, with 7 nucleotides matching TRBD1. This CDR3 comprises 13 residues. Trimming removed 9 bases from V and 4 bases from J; junction bases left unmatched: 6. Germline CDR1 LNHDA, CDR2 SQIVND (reference sequence). Here the CDR3 DNA reads TGTGCCAGCCCACAGGGGACAAATCAGCCCCAGCATTTT. This sequence encodes CASPQGTNQPQHF.

The chain has TRBV29-1 and TRBJ2-7, with D perhaps being TRBD1 or TRBD2 (6 bases each). The CDR3 totals 12 residues. Germline V CDR1 and CDR2: SQVTM, ANQGSEA. The ends were cut back, 7 bases at V and 3 bases at J, with 13 bases in the middle. CDR3 DNA sequence: TGCAGCGCCCAACAGGGAGGCTACGAGCAGTACTTC. Translated, it gives CSAQQGGYEQYF.

The chain is built from TRBV5-1 and TRBJ2-7; D remains ambiguous. V was trimmed by 0 bases and J by 2 bases, leaving 9 bases between them. This CDR3 is built from 14 residues. Germline CDR1 is SGHRS and CDR2 is YFSETQ. This chain's CDR3 is CASSLGAGPYEQYF. CDR3 nucleotide sequence: TGCGCCAGCAGCTTGGGGGCAGGACCCTACGAGCAGTACTTC.

The chain combines TRBV4-1 with TRBJ1-5, with D unclear. Germline loops: CDR1 MGHRA, CDR2 YSYEKL. This CDR3 spans 16 amino acids. V was cut by 0 bases and J by 2 bases, with 11 bases left in between. This CDR3 reads CASSQDLGRGNQPQHF. CDR3 in DNA: TGCGCCAGCAGCCAAGATCTCGGCAGAGGCAATCAGCCCCAGCATTTT.

A note on this clone: The sample carries other DNA sequences with the same CDR3. The rearrangement links TRBV30 to TRBJ1-5, with 7 bases aligning to TRBD1. The V segment lost 1 base and the J segment 4 bases; nucleotides outside the gene matches: 1. CDR1 is GTSNPN and CDR2 is SVGIG in the germline V gene (reference sequence). The CDR3 is 13 amino acids. The CDR3 nucleotides are TGTGCCTGGAGTGGGGACAGTAATCAGCCCCAGCATTTT. Translation gives CAWSGDSNQPQHF.

The chain recombines TRBV5-8 with TRBJ1-2, with D perhaps matching TRBD1 (6 bases). CDR3 size: 12 residues. Deletions cut 3 bases from V and 5 bases from J, with 8 bases between. In germline, CDR1 is SGHTS, CDR2 YDEGEE. In nucleotides, the CDR3 is TGTGCCAGCAGCTCGCAGGGGTATGGCTACACCTTC. Translated: CASSSQGYGYTF.

The V call is TRBV5-1, the J call TRBJ2-2; 8 bases agree with TRBD2. The CDR3 is 17 amino acids. The junction had 8 bases not matched to a gene; V was cut back by 0 bases and J by 4 bases. Germline loops: CDR1 SGHRS, CDR2 YFSETQ. The CDR3 nucleotides are TGCGCCAGCAGCTTGGAGGCTACTAGCGGAGGCACCGGGGAGCTGTTTTTT. Amino acids: CASSLEATSGGTGELFF. The whole variable domain, filled in from reference TRBV5-1 and TRBJ2-2, reads KAGVTQTPRYLIKTRGQQVTLSCSPISGHRSVSWYQQTPGQGLQFLFEYFSETQRNKGNFPGRFSGRQFSNSRSEMNVSTLELGDSALYLCASSLEATSGGTGELFFGEGSRLTVL.

The J gene is TRBJ1-1, the V gene TRBV15, with a tentative D call TRBD1 (5 bases). Trimming pared 0 bases from V and 4 bases from J, leaving 12 bases between. CDR1 and CDR2 (germline): LNHNV, YYDKDF (reference sequence). The CDR3 length is 15 residues. CDR3 region: CATSRDRGVGTEAFF. The DNA for the CDR3 is TGTGCCACCAGCAGAGACCGGGGGGTTGGCACTGAAGCTTTCTTT.

The chain uses TRBV5-1 and TRBJ2-1, with 8 bases lining up with TRBD1. This CDR3 is built from 16 residues. The germline gives CDR1 SGHRS, CDR2 YFSETQ. V shed 3 bases and J 0 bases; nucleotides not matched to a gene: 5. The CDR3 spells CASSSSTGASYNEQFF. CDR3 DNA: TGCGCCAGCAGCTCCTCGACAGGGGCCTCCTACAATGAGCAGTTCTTC.

The chain combines TRBV21-1 with TRBJ2-2; the DNA was not compared with TRBD1, the D call given in the table. TRBV21-1 is a listed pseudogene. CDR3 size: 14 residues. CDR3 region: CASIAGANTGELFF. The CDR3 DNA reads TGTGCCAGCATCGCAGGGGCCAACACCGGGGAGCTGTTTTTT.

The chain has TRBV30 and TRBJ1-5; D not resolved. This CDR3 is 15 amino acids long. In germline, CDR1 is GTSNPN, CDR2 SVGIG (reference sequence). V lost 0 bases, J lost 5 bases, and 14 bases lay in between. CDR3 sequence (DNA): TGTGCCTGGAGTGTACGGTCGGGATATTATCAGCCCCAGCATTTT. The encoded protein is CAWSVRSGYYQPQHF.

The chain combines TRBV11-2 with TRBJ2-7; D is unclear. Germline lookup yields CDR1 SGHAT and CDR2 FQNNGV. Trimming took 5 bases from V and 4 from J, leaving 3 bases between them. The CDR3 loop spans 10 amino acids. The DNA for the CDR3 is TGTGCCAGCAGCCAGTACGAGCAGTACTTC. Protein sequence: CASSQYEQYF.

The CDR3 region is CAAHPGNTEAFF. In DNA form, the CDR3 reads TGTGCTGCACACCCGGGGAACACTGAAGCTTTCTTT. The chain links TRBV21-1 to TRBJ1-1. TRBV21-1 is reported as a pseudogene. This CDR3 contains 12 residues.

The V gene is TRBV11-2, the J gene TRBJ2-5; 7 bases fit TRBD1. The CDR3 is 15 residues long. The V segment lost 5 bases and the J segment 5 bases; nucleotides outside the gene matches: 11. Germline CDR1 and CDR2: SGHAT and FQNNGV. The CDR3 DNA reads as TGTGCCAGCAGCCCTCGACAGGGCCTCACTGAGACCCAGTACTTC. Residues: CASSPRQGLTETQYF.

The chain has TRBV7-8 and TRBJ1-3; D might be TRBD1 (6 bases). Germline V gene data show CDR1 as SGHVS and CDR2 as FQNEAQ. CDR3 length: 16 amino acids. Trimming removed 1 base from V and 3 bases from J, with 13 bases in between. CDR3: CASSLVARRGGNTIYF. The CDR3 region has the DNA TGTGCCAGCAGCTTAGTGGCCCGCAGGGGTGGAAACACCATATATTTT. Combining the CDR3 with reference TRBV7-8 and TRBJ1-3 gives the whole variable domain GAGVSQSPRYKVAKRGQDVALRCDPISGHVSLFWYQQALGQGPEFLTYFQNEAQLDKSGLPSDRFFAERPEGSVSTLKIQRTQQEDSAVYLCASSLVARRGGNTIYFGEGSWLTVV.